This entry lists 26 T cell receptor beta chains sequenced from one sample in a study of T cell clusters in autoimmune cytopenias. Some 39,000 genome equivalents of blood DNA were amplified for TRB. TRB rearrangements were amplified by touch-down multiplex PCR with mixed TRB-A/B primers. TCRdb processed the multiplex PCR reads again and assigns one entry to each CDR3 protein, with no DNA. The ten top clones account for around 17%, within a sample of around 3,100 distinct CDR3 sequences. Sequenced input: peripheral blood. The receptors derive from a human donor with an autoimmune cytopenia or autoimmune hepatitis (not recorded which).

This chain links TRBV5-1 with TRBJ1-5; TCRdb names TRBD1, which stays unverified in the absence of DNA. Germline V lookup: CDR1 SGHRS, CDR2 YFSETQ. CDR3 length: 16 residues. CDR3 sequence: CASSPGGVSSNQPQHF.

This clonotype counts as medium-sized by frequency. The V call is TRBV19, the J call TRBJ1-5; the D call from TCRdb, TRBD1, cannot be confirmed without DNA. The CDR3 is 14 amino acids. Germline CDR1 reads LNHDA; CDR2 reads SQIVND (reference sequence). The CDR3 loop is CASSEQGGNQPQHF.

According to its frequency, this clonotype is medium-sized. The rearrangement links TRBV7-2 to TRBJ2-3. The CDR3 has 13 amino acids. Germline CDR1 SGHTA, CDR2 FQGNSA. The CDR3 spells CASSAELADTQYF. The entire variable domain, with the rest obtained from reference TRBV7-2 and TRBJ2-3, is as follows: GAGVSQSPSNKVTEKGKDVELRCDPISGHTALYWYRQSLGQGLEFLIYFQGNSAPDKSGLPSDRFSAERTGGSVSTLTIQRTQQEDSAVYLCASSAELADTQYFGPGTRLTVL.

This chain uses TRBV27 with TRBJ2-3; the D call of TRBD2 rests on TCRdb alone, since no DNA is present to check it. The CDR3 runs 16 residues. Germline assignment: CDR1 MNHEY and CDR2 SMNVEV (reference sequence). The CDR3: CASRERLAGGPDTQYF.

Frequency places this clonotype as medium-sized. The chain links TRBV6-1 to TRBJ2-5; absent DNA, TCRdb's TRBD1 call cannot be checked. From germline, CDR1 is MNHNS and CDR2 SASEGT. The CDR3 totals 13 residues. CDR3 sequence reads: CASDRDREETQYF.

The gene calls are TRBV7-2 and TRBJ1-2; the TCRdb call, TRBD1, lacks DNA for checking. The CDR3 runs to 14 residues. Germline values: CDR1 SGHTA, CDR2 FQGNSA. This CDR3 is CASSPATGTYGYTF. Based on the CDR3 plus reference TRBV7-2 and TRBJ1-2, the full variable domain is GAGVSQSPSNKVTEKGKDVELRCDPISGHTALYWYRQSLGQGLEFLIYFQGNSAPDKSGLPSDRFSAERTGGSVSTLTIQRTQQEDSAVYLCASSPATGTYGYTFGSGTRLTVV.

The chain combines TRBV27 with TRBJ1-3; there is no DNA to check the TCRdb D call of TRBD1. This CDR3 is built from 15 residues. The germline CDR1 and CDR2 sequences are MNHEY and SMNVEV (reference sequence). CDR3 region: CASRPGASSGNTIYF.

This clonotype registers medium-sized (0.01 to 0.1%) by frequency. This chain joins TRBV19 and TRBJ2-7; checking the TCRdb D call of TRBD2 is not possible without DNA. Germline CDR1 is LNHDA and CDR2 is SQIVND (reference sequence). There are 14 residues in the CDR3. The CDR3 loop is CASSMLEGRHEQYF.

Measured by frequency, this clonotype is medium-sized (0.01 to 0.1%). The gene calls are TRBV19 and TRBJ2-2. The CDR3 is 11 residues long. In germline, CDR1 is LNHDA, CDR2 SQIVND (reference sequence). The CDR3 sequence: CASSVRGELFF. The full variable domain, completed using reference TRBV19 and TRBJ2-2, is DGGITQSPKYLFRKEGQNVTLSCEQNLNHDAMYWYRQDPGQGLRLIYYSQIVNDFQKGDIAEGYSVSREKKESFPLTVTSAQKNPTAFYLCASSVRGELFFGEGSRLTVL.

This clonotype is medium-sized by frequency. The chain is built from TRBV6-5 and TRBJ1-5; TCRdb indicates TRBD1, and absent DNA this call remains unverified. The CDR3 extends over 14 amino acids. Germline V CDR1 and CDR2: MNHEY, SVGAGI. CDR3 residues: CASSPGPPVRPQHF.

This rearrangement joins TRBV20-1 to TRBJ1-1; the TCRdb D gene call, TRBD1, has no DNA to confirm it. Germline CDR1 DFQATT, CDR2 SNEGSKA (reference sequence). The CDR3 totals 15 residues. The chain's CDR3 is CSASPGDGRNTEAFF.

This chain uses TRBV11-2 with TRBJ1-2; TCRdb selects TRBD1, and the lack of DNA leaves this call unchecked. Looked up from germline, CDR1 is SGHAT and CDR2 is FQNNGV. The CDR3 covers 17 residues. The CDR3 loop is CASSLGARQGPNYGYTF.

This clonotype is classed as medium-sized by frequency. This CDR3 is CASSPAGAGTDTQYF. The chain recombines TRBV27 with TRBJ2-3; the TCRdb D gene call, TRBD1, has no DNA to confirm it. The CDR3 contains 15 residues. From germline, CDR1 is MNHEY and CDR2 SMNVEV (reference sequence).

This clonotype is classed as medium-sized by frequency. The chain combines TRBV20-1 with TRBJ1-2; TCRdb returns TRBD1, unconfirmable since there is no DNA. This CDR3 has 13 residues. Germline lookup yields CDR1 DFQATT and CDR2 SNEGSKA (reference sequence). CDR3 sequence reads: CSARETGSYGYTF.

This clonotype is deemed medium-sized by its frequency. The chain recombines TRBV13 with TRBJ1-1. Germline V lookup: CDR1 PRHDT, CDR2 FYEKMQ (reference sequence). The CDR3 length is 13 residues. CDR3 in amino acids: CASSLGWRAEAFF.

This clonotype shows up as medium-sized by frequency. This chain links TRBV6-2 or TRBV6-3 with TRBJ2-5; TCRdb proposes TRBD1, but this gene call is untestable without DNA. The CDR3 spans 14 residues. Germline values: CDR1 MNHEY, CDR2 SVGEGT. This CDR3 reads CASRPQGAQETQYF.

The CDR3 reads CSATGQNEKLFF. The gene calls are TRBV20-1 and TRBJ1-4; TCRdb selects TRBD1, and the lack of DNA leaves this call unchecked. Germline CDR1 DFQATT, CDR2 SNEGSKA (reference sequence). CDR3 size: 12 residues.

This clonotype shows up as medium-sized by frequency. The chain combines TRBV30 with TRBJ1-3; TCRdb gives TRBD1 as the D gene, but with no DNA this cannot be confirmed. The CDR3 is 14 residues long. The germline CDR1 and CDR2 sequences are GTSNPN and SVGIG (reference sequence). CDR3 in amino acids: CAWGRQGTGNTIYF.

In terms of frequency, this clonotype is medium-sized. CDR3 protein: CASSPGDKNTEAFF. This chain connects TRBV6-5 to TRBJ1-1; TCRdb calls TRBD1, which cannot be checked without DNA. This CDR3 has 14 residues. Per the germline V gene, CDR1 is MNHEY and CDR2 is SVGAGI.

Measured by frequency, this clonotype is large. CDR3 in amino acids: CSVDGLNYGYTF. The genes are TRBV29-1 and TRBJ1-2. CDR1 is SQVTM, CDR2 ANQGSEA, per germline. This CDR3 has 12 amino acids.

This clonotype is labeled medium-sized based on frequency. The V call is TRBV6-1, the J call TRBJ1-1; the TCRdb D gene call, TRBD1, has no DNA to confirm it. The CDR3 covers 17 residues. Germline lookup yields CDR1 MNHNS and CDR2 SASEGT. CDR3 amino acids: CASSSQGASPGDTEAFF.

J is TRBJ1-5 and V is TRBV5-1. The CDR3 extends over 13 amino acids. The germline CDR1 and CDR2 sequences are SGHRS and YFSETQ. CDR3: CASSIGRNQPQHF.

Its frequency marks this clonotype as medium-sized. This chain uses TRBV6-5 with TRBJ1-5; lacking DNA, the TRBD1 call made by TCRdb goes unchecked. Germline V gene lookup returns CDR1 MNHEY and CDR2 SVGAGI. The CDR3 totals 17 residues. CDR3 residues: CASSPQRLDRDHQPQHF.

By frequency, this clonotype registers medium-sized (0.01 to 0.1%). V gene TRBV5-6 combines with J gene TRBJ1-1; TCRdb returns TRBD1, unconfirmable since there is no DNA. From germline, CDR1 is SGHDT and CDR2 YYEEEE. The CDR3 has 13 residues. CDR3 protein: CASSRDGGTEAFF.

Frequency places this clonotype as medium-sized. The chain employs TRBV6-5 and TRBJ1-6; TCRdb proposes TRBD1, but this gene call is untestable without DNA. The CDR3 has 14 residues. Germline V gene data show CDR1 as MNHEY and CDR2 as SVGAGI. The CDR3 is CASSSPRENSPLHF.

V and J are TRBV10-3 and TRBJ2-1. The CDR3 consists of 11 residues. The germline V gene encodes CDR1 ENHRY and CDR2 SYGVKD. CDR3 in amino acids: CAIMFNNEQFF.